Listed below are T cell receptor beta chains from one sample, sequenced in a study of regulatory T cells in long-lasting Graves disease. Each CDR3 protein gets one entry after TCRdb re-called the multiplex PCR reads with MiXCR. Of 400,000 to 500,000 distinct CDR3 sequences listed, roughly 15% are singletons. The same data also went into a second study, on T cells in Graves' hyperthyroidism and ophthalmopathy.

Sequencing used peripheral blood mononuclear cells (PBMCs), obtained at new diagnosis, from a patient treated with antithyroid drugs. Source of these receptors: a woman aged 40 to 55 with Graves disease. CDR3s include the opening cysteine and the closing phenylalanine or tryptophan. D genes are given only for firm matches. Clone sizes are given selectively: once, few, many, or a class where the clone is expanded.

d_gene: -; abundance: many; v_gene: TRBV7-2; len: 13; j_gene: TRBJ1-6; CDR3aa: CASLRGRNSPLHF; CDR3nt: TGTGCCAGCCTTAGAGGGCGTAATTCACCCCTCCACTTT
d_gene: TRBD1; abundance: -; v_gene: TRBV6-2/TRBV6-3; len: 17; j_gene: TRBJ2-5; CDR3aa: CASSYSGTGPSQETQYF; CDR3nt: TGTGCCAGCAGTTATTCGGGGACAGGCCCCTCCCAAGAGACCCAGTACTTC
d_gene: -; abundance: -; v_gene: TRBV29-1; len: 12; j_gene: TRBJ2-2; CDR3aa: CGAGLGGGELFF; CDR3nt: TGCGGGGCGGGACTGGGCGGCGGGGAGCTGTTTTTT
d_gene: TRBD2; abundance: few; v_gene: TRBV29-1; len: 13; j_gene: TRBJ2-5; CDR3aa: CSVETSDQETQYF; CDR3nt: TGCAGCGTTGAGACTAGCGACCAAGAGACCCAGTACTTC
d_gene: -; abundance: few; v_gene: TRBV19; len: 13; j_gene: TRBJ2-7; CDR3aa: CASSVGIPYEQYF; CDR3nt: TGTGCCAGTAGTGTCGGGATACCTTACGAGCAGTACTTC
d_gene: TRBD1; abundance: many; v_gene: TRBV13; len: 14; j_gene: TRBJ1-4; CDR3aa: CASSLRDSNEKLFF; CDR3nt: TGTGCCAGCAGCTTACGGGACAGTAATGAAAAACTGTTTTTT
d_gene: -; abundance: many; v_gene: TRBV29-1; len: 14; j_gene: TRBJ2-7; CDR3aa: CSARTGTPHNEQYF; CDR3nt: TGCAGCGCTAGAACCGGGACTCCTCATAACGAGCAGTACTTC
d_gene: -; abundance: many; v_gene: TRBV11-3; len: 15; j_gene: TRBJ1-3; CDR3aa: CASRRNCSSGNTIYF; CDR3nt: TGTGCCAGCAGACGAAACTGTAGCTCTGGAAACACCATATATTTT
d_gene: -; abundance: -; v_gene: TRBV4-3; len: 16; j_gene: TRBJ2-1; CDR3aa: CASSQDFGEFYNEQFF; CDR3nt: TGCGCCAGCAGCCAAGATTTTGGAGAGTTCTACAATGAGCAGTTCTTC
d_gene: TRBD1; abundance: -; v_gene: TRBV18; len: 16; j_gene: TRBJ1-2; CDR3aa: CASSPDRGSIGNAYTF; CDR3nt: TGTGCCAGCTCACCGGACAGGGGGTCGATAGGAAATGCCTACACCTTC
d_gene: -; abundance: few; v_gene: TRBV30; len: 14; j_gene: TRBJ1-4; CDR3aa: CAWSSSTRGEKLFF; CDR3nt: TGTGCCTGGAGTTCGTCGACCCGAGGGGAAAAACTGTTTTTT
d_gene: TRBD1; abundance: few; v_gene: TRBV7-2; len: 15; j_gene: TRBJ2-7; CDR3aa: CASSSYEGQAYEQYF; CDR3nt: TGTGCCAGCAGCTCATACGAGGGACAGGCCTACGAGCAGTACTTC
d_gene: TRBD2; abundance: many; v_gene: TRBV24-1; len: 17; j_gene: TRBJ2-1; CDR3aa: CATSDVGLAGGYNEQFF; CDR3nt: TGTGCCACCAGTGATGTGGGACTAGCGGGAGGGTACAATGAGCAGTTCTTC
d_gene: -; abundance: few; v_gene: TRBV19; len: 13; j_gene: TRBJ2-1; CDR3aa: CASSVNPYNEQFF; CDR3nt: TGTGCCAGTAGCGTTAATCCTTACAATGAGCAGTTCTTC
d_gene: TRBD1; abundance: many; v_gene: TRBV28; len: 15; j_gene: TRBJ2-7; CDR3aa: CASSTDRVNSYEQYF; CDR3nt: TGTGCCAGCAGTACTGACAGGGTAAACTCCTACGAGCAGTACTTC
d_gene: -; abundance: -; v_gene: TRBV18; len: 16; j_gene: TRBJ2-3; CDR3aa: CASSPPNSGATDTQYF; CDR3nt: TGTGCCAGCTCACCACCGAATTCGGGAGCTACAGATACGCAGTATTTT
d_gene: -; abundance: many; v_gene: TRBV20-1; len: 14; j_gene: TRBJ1-1; CDR3aa: CSAPAAGGVTEAFF; CDR3nt: TGCAGTGCTCCAGCCGCGGGGGGCGTCACTGAAGCTTTCTTT
d_gene: TRBD1; abundance: few; v_gene: TRBV5-6; len: 16; j_gene: TRBJ1-2; CDR3aa: CASSLGQGAGSYGYTF; CDR3nt: TGTGCCAGCAGCTTGGGACAGGGGGCGGGGAGCTATGGCTACACCTTC
d_gene: -; abundance: few; v_gene: TRBV20-1; len: 14; j_gene: TRBJ2-1; CDR3aa: CSARLEARRNEQFF; CDR3nt: TGCAGTGCTAGGTTGGAAGCACGGAGAAATGAGCAGTTCTTC
d_gene: TRBD2; abundance: -; v_gene: TRBV19; len: 20; j_gene: TRBJ2-1; CDR3aa: CASSRRGLAGVPILNNEQFF; CDR3nt: TGTGCCAGTAGTAGGAGGGGACTAGCGGGAGTCCCAATTTTGAACAATGAGCAGTTCTTC
d_gene: -; abundance: few; v_gene: TRBV30; len: 12; j_gene: TRBJ2-2; CDR3aa: CAEQGNTGELFF; CDR3nt: TGTGCCGAACAGGGAAACACCGGGGAGCTGTTTTTT
d_gene: TRBD2; abundance: -; v_gene: TRBV12-3/TRBV12-4; len: 15; j_gene: TRBJ2-7; CDR3aa: CASSLAGGRGYEQYF; CDR3nt: TGTGCCAGCAGTTTAGCGGGCGGGAGAGGATACGAGCAGTACTTC